This T cell receptor (beta chain) was sequenced for a study of regulatory T cells in long-lasting Graves disease. The CDR3 covers 13 residues. Between the trimmed V and J ends, which lost 1 base and 10 bases, there was a span of 11 bases. The germline V gene has CDR1 LGHDT and CDR2 YNNKEL (reference sequence). This clonotype has a count of ten or more. What it binds is not known. General observations from the study: Preferential use of TRBV28, TRBJ1-2 and TRBJ2-5 was seen in persistent disease.

Time point of the sample: newly diagnosed GD, antithyroid drugs for less than 3 months. The TCR library used RNA extracted from PBMCs. Approximately 10-milliliter peripheral blood samples went into EDTA tubes. According to the study, TCR beta libraries were built with iRepertoire HTBI primers and CDR3-region Arm-PCR. TCRdb reanalysed the multiplex PCR reads using MiXCR and keeps one entry per CDR3 protein. The sample carries about 560,000 distinct CDR3 sequences, approximately 16% recorded once. This sample was also put to use in a study of T cells in Graves' hyperthyroidism and ophthalmopathy. From that paper: Uncontrolled infection, other autoimmune disease, pregnancy and lactation each barred patients from inclusion. By a 13 V-J model, ophthalmopathy was set apart from stable hyperthyroidism.

Source: peripheral blood mononuclear cells (PBMCs), taken at new diagnosis, from a patient treated with antithyroid drugs. This receptor was obtained from a man between 18 and 35 years old with Graves disease. The rearrangement joins TRBV3-1 to TRBJ2-1; D gene uncertain. The CDR3 protein is CASSQARVGEQFF. The CDR3 nucleotides read TGTGCCAGCAGCCAAGCTAGGGTTGGCGAGCAGTTCTTC.